These 18 T cell receptor beta chains originate from one sample sequenced in a study of blood T cell repertoires in COVID-19. Repertoires were generated with immunoSEQ multiplex PCR, while TCRdb's copy carries only in-frame clones and drops some. This table holds about 64,000 clones, roughly three quarters found once. Material for sequencing was peripheral blood. Source of these receptors: a man aged 55-75 years with COVID-19, enrolled during active disease.

This chain links TRBV12-5 with TRBJ2-3; 10 positions match TRBD1. This CDR3 region has 15 residues. Trimming at V came to 6 bases and at J to 4 bases, leaving 7 bases not matched to a gene. From germline, CDR1 is LGHNT and CDR2 FRNRAP. The CDR3 DNA is TGTGCTAGTGGGCGTTCCGGGACAGGGGCAGATACGCAGTATTTT. Translated, it gives CASGRSGTGADTQYF.

The J gene is TRBJ1-2, the V gene TRBV5-4, with unresolved D. V lost 1 base and J 8 bases, leaving 6 bases between the germline ends. This CDR3 spans 11 amino acids. Germline CDR1 and CDR2: SGHNT and YYREEE (reference sequence). CDR3: CASSLRGGYTF. CDR3 coding DNA: TGTGCCAGCAGCTTGCGGGGAGGCTACACCTTC.

In its sample, this clone was seen a few times. The chain joins TRBV6-1 to TRBJ1-4; tentatively, D is TRBD1 (5 bases). Germline V gene lookup returns CDR1 MNHNS and CDR2 SASEGT. Trimming shortened V by 2 bases and J by 7 bases, and 14 bases separated the two germline ends. The CDR3 covers 15 residues. For the CDR3, the DNA is TGTGCCAGCAGTGAACGGAACAGGCCATTTGAAAAACTGTTTTTT. Residues: CASSERNRPFEKLFF.

CDR3 bases: TGTGCCTGGAGAGCGGGACCCGGGGGAGGGAGGTATTTT. Protein sequence: CAWRAGPGGGRYF. The rearrangement links TRBV30 to TRBJ2-3; 7 bases agree with TRBD2. The J segment lost 14 bases and the V segment lost 3 bases, leaving 14 bases of the junction unmatched. This CDR3 contains 13 residues. Germline CDR1 reads GTSNPN; CDR2 reads SVGIG (reference sequence).

The chain links TRBV6-1 to TRBJ2-7; no clear D gene. The CDR3 is 14 amino acids. The germline V gene has CDR1 MNHNS and CDR2 SASEGT. Deletions cut 3 bases from V and 5 bases from J, with 14 bases between. The CDR3 DNA reads as TGTGCCAGCAGTGAGGCTAATAGCATCCACGAGCAGTACTTC. Amino acids: CASSEANSIHEQYF.

The chain combines TRBV11-3 with TRBJ2-7; 11 bases are a match to TRBD2. CDR3 size: 17 residues. Germline assignment: CDR1 SGHNT and CDR2 YENEEA. J lost 5 bases, V lost 1 base, and 10 bases had no gene match. CDR3 DNA: TGTGCCAGCAGCTTAGGAGTAGCGGGAGGGCTTCTCGACGAGCAGTACTTC. Translated: CASSLGVAGGLLDEQYF.

The chain uses TRBV10-3 and TRBJ1-1; 9 bases fit TRBD1. The germline V gene encodes CDR1 ENHRY and CDR2 SYGVKD. This CDR3 region has 14 residues. V trimming: 3 bases; J trimming: 3 bases; junction bases outside the gene matches: 2. The CDR3 DNA reads TGTGCCATCAGTGATCGGGACAGGGACACTGAAGCTTTCTTT. It yields the protein CAISDRDRDTEAFF.

The chain combines TRBV4-2 with TRBJ2-7; tentative D call: TRBD1 (6 bases). Germline V gene data show CDR1 as LGHNA and CDR2 as YNFKEQ. Deletions cut 1 base from V and 5 bases from J, with 9 bases between. CDR3 size: 13 residues. CDR3 loop: CASSQGRGHEQYF. The DNA for the CDR3 is TGTGCCAGCAGCCAAGGCAGGGGCCACGAGCAGTACTTC.

The gene calls are TRBV5-1 and TRBJ1-1; D is possibly TRBD1 (5 bases). With 2 bases removed from V and 0 bases from J, the gap between germline ends came to 11 bases. The V gene's germline CDR1 is SGHRS and CDR2 YFSETQ. The CDR3 loop spans 15 amino acids. The CDR3 loop reads CASSLGDSMNTEAFF. CDR3 nucleotides: TGCGCCAGCAGCTTAGGTGACAGTATGAACACTGAAGCTTTCTTT.

CDR3 in DNA: TGTGCCAGCAGTTTACTCGGCAGAGGAGATACGCAGTATTTT. Residues: CASSLLGRGDTQYF. The rearrangement joins TRBV27 to TRBJ2-3; D not certain. Germline assignment: CDR1 MNHEY and CDR2 SMNVEV (reference sequence). V dropped 2 bases and J dropped 5 bases, with 11 bases sitting between them. The CDR3 spans 14 residues.

This chain joins TRBV7-9 and TRBJ1-3; the D is unclear. Germline V CDR1 and CDR2: SEHNR, FQNEAQ (reference sequence). CDR3 length: 14 residues. With 4 bases removed from V and 4 bases from J, the gap between germline ends came to 11 bases. CDR3 in amino acids: CASSYPSGGNTIYF. The CDR3 nucleotides read TGTGCCAGCAGCTACCCGTCGGGGGGAAACACCATATATTTT.

J is TRBJ1-5 and V is TRBV2, with D hard to call. The germline V and J ends were trimmed by 5 bases and 4 bases, with 12 bases remaining between them. Per germline, CDR1 SNHLY and CDR2 FYNNEI. The CDR3 is 14 amino acids. CDR3 sequence (DNA): TGTGCCAGCAGTACAGACATGAGTAATCAGCCCCAGCATTTT. Amino acid sequence: CASSTDMSNQPQHF.

J is TRBJ2-7 and V is TRBV30, with D possibly being TRBD1 (6 bases). CDR1 and CDR2 (germline): GTSNPN, SVGIG (reference sequence). V lost 7 bases, J lost 0 bases, and 19 bases lay in between. The CDR3 runs to 15 residues. The CDR3: CAFTPDRTASYEQYF. Here the CDR3 DNA reads TGTGCCTTCACGCCCGACCGGACAGCCTCCTACGAGCAGTACTTC.

The V and J genes are TRBV6-1 and TRBJ2-3, with a weak D call TRBD1 (6 bases). Between the trimmed V and J ends, which lost 3 bases and 8 bases, there was a span of 12 bases. There are 13 residues in the CDR3. The germline V gene has CDR1 MNHNS and CDR2 SASEGT. CDR3: CASSDTTGSTQYF. CDR3 coding DNA: TGTGCCAGCAGTGATACTACAGGGAGTACGCAGTATTTT.

The chain links TRBV7-2 to TRBJ1-1; the D is unclear. Trimming stripped 4 bases from V and 9 bases from J, with 15 bases between. The CDR3 sequence is 13 residues long. CDR1 is SGHTA, CDR2 FQGNSA, per germline. CDR3 region: CASSSEGVGKAFF. Here the CDR3 DNA reads TGTGCCAGCAGCTCGGAGGGAGTCGGAAAAGCTTTCTTT. Combining the CDR3 with reference TRBV7-2 and TRBJ1-1 gives the whole variable domain GAGVSQSPSNKVTEKGKDVELRCDPISGHTALYWYRQSLGQGLEFLIYFQGNSAPDKSGLPSDRFSAERTGGSVSTLTIQRTQQEDSAVYLCASSSEGVGKAFFGQGTRLTVV.

The V gene is TRBV5-1, the J gene TRBJ1-6, with D tentatively TRBD1 (5 bases). The CDR3 extends over 15 amino acids. The germline V gene has CDR1 SGHRS and CDR2 YFSETQ. Trimming took off 0 bases at V and 8 bases at J, with 12 bases between the two ends. CDR3 in DNA: TGCGCCAGCAGCTTGGGACAGTCGTGGGATTCACCCCTCCACTTT. Translating gives CASSLGQSWDSPLHF.

The chain joins TRBV28 to TRBJ2-3; D might be TRBD2 (6 bases). V dropped 5 bases and J dropped 9 bases, with 12 bases sitting between them. Per germline, CDR1 MDHEN and CDR2 SYDVKM. This CDR3 comprises 12 residues. The CDR3, as DNA: TGTGCCAGCAGTGTAGGGACTGGAACGCAGTATTTT. As protein: CASSVGTGTQYF. The entire variable domain, with the rest obtained from reference TRBV28 and TRBJ2-3, is as follows: DVKVTQSSRYLVKRTGEKVFLECVQDMDHENMFWYRQDPGLGLRLIYFSYDVKMKEKGDIPEGYSVSREKKERFSLILESASTNQTSMYLCASSVGTGTQYFGPGTRLTVL.

V and J are TRBV5-4 and TRBJ1-5; 7 positions agree with TRBD1. In germline, CDR1 is SGHNT, CDR2 YYREEE (reference sequence). This CDR3 contains 16 residues. The J segment lost 3 bases and the V segment lost 4 bases, leaving 10 bases of the junction unmatched. The CDR3 loop reads CASSPPQGGNNQPQHF. Written as DNA, the CDR3 is TGTGCCAGCAGCCCTCCCCAGGGGGGAAACAATCAGCCCCAGCATTTT.